This T cell receptor beta chain is from a study of brain metastases from non-small cell lung cancer. Overall study results and limits: Paired brain metastases and primary tumors largely shared TCR repertoires. Compared with their matched primary tumors, approximately 60% of brain metastases showed expanded T-cell clones. Compared with primary tumors, brain metastases showed less T-cell infiltration.

In the case of this clone: The antigen remains undetermined.

TCRdb keeps only in-frame clones here, not all; method: immunoSEQ multiplex PCR. Among 4,100 or so clones listed, about 88% were seen once. The germline V gene has CDR1 MRHNA and CDR2 SNTAGT. The CDR3 covers 16 residues. The clonotype was recovered from a donor aged 40 or older with non-small cell lung cancer. The V gene is TRBV6-4, the J gene TRBJ2-1, with 8 bases fitting TRBD2. Sequenced sample: tissue from a brain metastasis. The CDR3 DNA sequence: TGTACCACCTCTCCCTTAGCGGGAACGGGTTGGAATGAGCAGTTCTTC. Translation gives CTTSPLAGTGWNEQFF.